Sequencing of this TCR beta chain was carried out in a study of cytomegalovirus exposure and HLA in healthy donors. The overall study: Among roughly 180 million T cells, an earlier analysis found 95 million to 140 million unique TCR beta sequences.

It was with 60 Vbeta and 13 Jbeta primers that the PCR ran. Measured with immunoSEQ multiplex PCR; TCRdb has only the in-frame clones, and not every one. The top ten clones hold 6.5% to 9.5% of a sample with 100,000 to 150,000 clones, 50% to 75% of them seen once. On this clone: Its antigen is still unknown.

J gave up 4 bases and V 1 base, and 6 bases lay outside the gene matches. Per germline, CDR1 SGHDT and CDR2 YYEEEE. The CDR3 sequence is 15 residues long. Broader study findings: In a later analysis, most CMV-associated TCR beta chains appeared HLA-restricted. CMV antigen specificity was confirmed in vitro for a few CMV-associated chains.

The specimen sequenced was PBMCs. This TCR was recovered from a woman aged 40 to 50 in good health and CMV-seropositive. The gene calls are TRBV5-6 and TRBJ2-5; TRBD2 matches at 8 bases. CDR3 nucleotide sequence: TGTGCCAGCAGCTTGATAGCGGGGCCACGAGAGACCCAGTACTTC. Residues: CASSLIAGPRETQYF.